This T cell receptor (beta chain) was sequenced in a study of CD8 T cells in Susac syndrome. Reverse transcription of roughly 0.45 to 1 ug RNA used random hexamers. The amplification used immunoSEQ multiplex PCR on TCR beta CDR3; it spanned 54 Vbeta and 13 Jbeta. TCRdb reprocessed the immunoSEQ multiplex PCR reads via MiXCR and lists one record per CDR3 protein. Found here are under 300,000 distinct CDR3 sequences, about 96% of them singletons; the top ten hold roughly 0.1%. Only one count was recorded for this clonotype. Germline lookup yields CDR1 SGHTA and CDR2 FQGNSA. The CDR3 runs 13 residues. Trimming stripped 4 bases from V and 7 bases from J, with 14 bases between.

The J gene is TRBJ2-7, the V gene TRBV7-2; D may be TRBD1 or TRBD2 (5 bases each). The receptor was isolated from a human donor with Susac syndrome. Sequencing input: CD4+ T cells from PBMCs. CDR3 amino acids: CASSWDPGREQYF. CDR3 nucleotide sequence: TGTGCCAGCAGCTGGGACCCTGGTAGGGAGCAGTACTTC.